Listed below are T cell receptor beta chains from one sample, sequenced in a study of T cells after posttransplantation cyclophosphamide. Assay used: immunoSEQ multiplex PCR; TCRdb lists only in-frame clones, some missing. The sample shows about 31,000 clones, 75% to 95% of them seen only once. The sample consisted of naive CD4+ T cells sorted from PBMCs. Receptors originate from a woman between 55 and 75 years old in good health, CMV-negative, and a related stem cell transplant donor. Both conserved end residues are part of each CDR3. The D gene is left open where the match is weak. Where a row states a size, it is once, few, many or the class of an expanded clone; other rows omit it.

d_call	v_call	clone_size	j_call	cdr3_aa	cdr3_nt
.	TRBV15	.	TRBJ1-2	CATSRGSINYGYTF	TGTGCCACCAGCAGAGGTTCCATCAACTATGGCTACACCTTC
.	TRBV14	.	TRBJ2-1	CASRHQGLHNEQFF	TGTGCCAGCAGACACCAGGGCCTTCACAATGAGCAGTTCTTC
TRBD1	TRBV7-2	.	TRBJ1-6	CASSSPFMDRLNSPLHF	TGTGCCAGCAGCTCACCGTTTATGGACAGGTTAAATTCACCCCTCCACTTT
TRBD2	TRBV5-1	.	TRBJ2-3	CASSFGLAGVDTQYF	TGCGCCAGCAGCTTCGGACTAGCGGGAGTAGATACGCAGTATTTT
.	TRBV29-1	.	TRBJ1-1	CSVEEPQSRGAFF	TGCAGCGTTGAAGAGCCCCAGAGCAGGGGAGCTTTCTTT
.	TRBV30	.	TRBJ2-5	CAWSGGLAGATQYF	TGTGCCTGGAGTGGTGGGTTAGCCGGTGCGACCCAGTACTTC
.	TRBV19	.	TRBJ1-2	CASTVGQNFNYGYTF	TGTGCCAGTACCGTAGGACAGAACTTTAACTATGGCTACACCTTC
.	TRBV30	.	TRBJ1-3	CAWSVQSGPGNTIYF	TGTGCCTGGAGTGTACAGTCAGGGCCTGGAAACACCATATATTTT
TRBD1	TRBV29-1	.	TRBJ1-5	CSVPGDRGNQPQHF	TGCAGCGTTCCGGGGGACAGGGGTAATCAGCCCCAGCATTTT
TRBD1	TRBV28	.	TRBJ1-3	CASSFRDRGNTIYF	TGTGCCAGCAGCTTTCGGGACAGGGGAAACACCATATATTTT
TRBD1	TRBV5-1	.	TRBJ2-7	CASSLGGTGISYEQYF	TGCGCCAGCAGCTTGGGTGGGACAGGGATCTCCTACGAGCAGTACTTC
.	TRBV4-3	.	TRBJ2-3	CASSWRGEGTDTQYF	TGCGCCAGCAGCTGGAGGGGTGAGGGCACAGATACGCAGTATTTT
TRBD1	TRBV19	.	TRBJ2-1	CASSKGDRGDNEQFF	TGTGCCAGTAGTAAAGGCGACAGGGGGGACAATGAGCAGTTCTTC
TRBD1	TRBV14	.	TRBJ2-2	CASSQPGTGVTGELFF	TGTGCCAGCAGCCAACCAGGGACAGGGGTCACCGGGGAGCTGTTTTTT
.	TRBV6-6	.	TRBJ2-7	CASSGGYEQYF	TGTGCCAGCAGTGGGGGGTACGAGCAGTACTTC
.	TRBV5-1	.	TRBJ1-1	CASSLEGVADTEAFF	TGCGCCAGCAGCTTGGAAGGAGTTGCGGACACTGAAGCTTTCTTT
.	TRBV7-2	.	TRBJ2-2	CASSPEIGELFF	TGTGCCAGCAGCCCCGAGATAGGGGAGCTGTTTTTT
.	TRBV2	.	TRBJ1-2	CASSLNYGYTF	TGTGCCAGCAGTTTAAACTATGGCTACACCTTC
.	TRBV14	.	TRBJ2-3	CASSRPTGKIADTQYF	TGTGCCAGCAGCCGCCCGACGGGGAAAATAGCAGATACGCAGTATTTT
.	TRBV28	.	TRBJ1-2	CASSLRQDGYTF	TGTGCCAGCAGTTTAAGACAGGATGGCTACACCTTC
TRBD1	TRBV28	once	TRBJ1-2	CASSFNRGQGYTF	TGTGCCAGCAGTTTTAATAGGGGGCAGGGCTACACCTTC
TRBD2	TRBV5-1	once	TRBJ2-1	CASSVGLVGNEQFF	TGCGCCAGCAGCGTGGGACTAGTGGGCAATGAGCAGTTCTTC
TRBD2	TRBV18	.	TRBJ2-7	CASSPRTSGAHYEQYF	TGTGCCAGCTCACCACGGACTAGCGGGGCTCACTACGAGCAGTACTTC
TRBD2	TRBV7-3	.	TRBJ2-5	CASSLTGTSGTQYF	TGTGCCAGCAGCTTAACCGGGACTAGCGGGACCCAGTACTTC
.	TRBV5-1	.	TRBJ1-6	CASSLGQDNSPLHF	TGCGCCAGCAGCTTGGGTCAGGATAATTCACCCCTCCACTTT
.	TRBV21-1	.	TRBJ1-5	CARQFDRERNQPQHF	TGTGCCAGGCAATTCGACAGGGAGCGCAATCAGCCCCAGCATTTT
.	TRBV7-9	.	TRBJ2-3	CASSLVLANTDTQYF	TGTGCCAGCAGCTTAGTTCTAGCGAACACAGATACGCAGTATTTT
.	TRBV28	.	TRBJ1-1	CASRWGEEAFF	TGTGCCAGCAGGTGGGGGGAGGAGGCTTTCTTT
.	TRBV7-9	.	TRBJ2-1	CASSLGTQKQFF	TGTGCCAGCAGCTTAGGGACACAGAAGCAGTTCTTC
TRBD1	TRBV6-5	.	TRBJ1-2	CASTRTGNYGYTF	TGTGCCAGCACCAGGACAGGCAACTATGGCTACACCTTC
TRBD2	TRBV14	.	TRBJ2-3	CASSHRLADPTDTQYF	TGTGCCAGCAGCCACAGACTAGCGGATCCCACAGATACGCAGTATTTT